Listed here are 24 T cell receptor beta chains from one sample, sequenced in a study of shared clonotypes between healthy human individuals (dated by TCRdb to about 2020). Library generation was performed with the immunoSEQ multiplex PCR assay. The table was pulled from immuneACCESS by TCRdb, which kept in-frame rearrangements only. Such tables lose some clones; where checked, under half of the loss comes from unresolved V genes, and the rest has no known cause. In all, the sample holds approximately 500,000 clones, and almost 97% of those were seen once. 0.05% to 0.07% of the sample comes from the top ten. The sample comprised naive CD4+ T cells sorted from blood. This specimen's cell subset or site label, interpreted: CD45RA+ positively selected. Source of these receptors: a woman aged 25 to 39 in good health.

In the case of this clone: One junction end disagrees with the germline gene, perhaps due to a read error. The chain couples TRBV29-1 to TRBJ2-4; D ambiguous. CDR3 length: 13 amino acids. Germline V lookup: CDR1 SQVTM, CDR2 ANQGSEA. The CDR3 nucleotides read TGCGGCGTTGATATAGGACCCAAAAACATTCAGTACTTC. This translates into CGVDIGPKNIQYF.

The V and J genes are TRBV9 and TRBJ2-7; no reliable D call. The CDR3 length is 14 residues. Germline V gene lookup returns CDR1 SGDLS and CDR2 YYNGEE. V shed 0 bases and J shed 2 bases, with 9 bases lying between them. Written as DNA, the CDR3 is TGTGCCAGCAGCGTAGCTCCAGATCCCTACGAGCAGTACTTC. This encodes CASSVAPDPYEQYF.

The chain combines TRBV5-1 with TRBJ2-5; D might be TRBD2 (7 bases). This CDR3 comprises 15 residues. V was clipped by 5 bases and J by 5 bases, with 19 bases between them. Germline V gene sequence: CDR1 SGHRS, CDR2 YFSETQ. Here the CDR3 reads CASRGGRAGSETQYF. The CDR3 DNA is TGCGCCAGCAGAGGGGGGAGGGCCGGTTCGGAGACCCAGTACTTC.

The CDR3, as DNA: TGTGCCAGCAGCTTTAGCGGGGACGAGACCCAGTACTTC. Its protein is CASSFSGDETQYF. V gene TRBV7-3 combines with J gene TRBJ2-5; 8 bases agree with TRBD2. V trimming: 3 bases; J trimming: 5 bases; junction bases outside the gene matches: 2. CDR3 size: 13 residues. The germline gives CDR1 SGHTA, CDR2 FQGTGA.

The CDR3 DNA follows: TGCGCCAGCAGCCCATGGGTACAGCGACAGACTAATGAAAAACTGTTTTTT. Residues: CASSPWVQRQTNEKLFF. The J gene is TRBJ1-4, the V gene TRBV4-1; TRBD1 might be the D (5 bases). Germline-derived CDR1 and CDR2 are MGHRA and YSYEKL. The CDR3 is 17 amino acids. Trimming cost V 4 bases and J 2 bases, with 17 bases left between them.

The chain has TRBV19 and TRBJ2-1; D is uncertain. The CDR3 contains 14 residues. The V end lost 3 bases, the J end lost 5 bases, and 11 bases lay between the germline ends. The V gene's germline CDR1 is LNHDA and CDR2 SQIVND (reference sequence). This chain's CDR3 is CASSIGWQNNEQFF. The DNA for the CDR3 is TGTGCCAGTAGTATTGGGTGGCAAAACAATGAGCAGTTCTTC.

The chain employs TRBV7-9 and TRBJ1-3, with 7 bases aligning to TRBD1. The CDR3 totals 16 residues. V dropped 5 bases and J dropped 0; count of bases not matched to a gene: 7. Germline CDR1 SEHNR, CDR2 FQNEAQ (reference sequence). CDR3 amino acids: CASSQQQGLSGNTIYF. CDR3 nucleotides: TGTGCCAGCAGCCAACAACAGGGGCTCTCTGGAAACACCATATATTTT.

This chain links TRBV6-5 with TRBJ2-1; D uncertain. The germline CDR1 and CDR2 sequences are MNHEY and SVGAGI. V lost 4 bases and J 5 bases, leaving 12 bases between the germline ends. There are 14 residues in the CDR3. The CDR3 coding sequence is TGTGCCAGCAGTTCGAGCCCGCGAAACAATGAGCAGTTCTTC. Translating it yields CASSSSPRNNEQFF.

The chain uses TRBV7-1 and TRBJ2-7; 7 bases are a match to TRBD2. TRBV7-1 is recorded as an ORF, its role being uncertain. This CDR3 spans 15 amino acids. After removal of 5 bases from V and 3 bases from J, the junction contained 10 bases not matched to a gene. The CDR3 region is CASSRGSSGFYEQYF. The CDR3 DNA is TGTGCCAGCAGCCGTGGGTCTAGCGGCTTCTACGAGCAGTACTTC.

The rearrangement joins TRBV4-2 to TRBJ2-1; 14 bases line up with TRBD2. V gave up 0 bases and J gave up 7 bases; unmatched junction bases: 8. The CDR3 consists of 18 residues. The germline CDR1 and CDR2 sequences are LGHNA and YNFKEQ. In DNA form, the CDR3 reads TGTGCCAGCAGCCAAGACGGAGGGACTAGCGGGAGCCTAAATGAGCAGTTCTTC. It specifies CASSQDGGTSGSLNEQFF.

This chain connects TRBV28 to TRBJ1-1; D is ambiguous. This CDR3 has 16 amino acids. V was cut by 4 bases and J by 0 bases, with 15 bases left in between. Germline V gene sequence: CDR1 MDHEN, CDR2 SYDVKM. The CDR3 DNA is TGTGCCAGCAGTTCTCCCTTATTATTCATGAACACTGAAGCTTTCTTT. This gives the protein CASSSPLLFMNTEAFF.

The chain couples TRBV5-1 to TRBJ1-2; D is possibly TRBD1 (5 bases). The CDR3 totals 14 residues. Germline V gene lookup returns CDR1 SGHRS and CDR2 YFSETQ. Trimming pared 4 bases from V and 8 bases from J, leaving 18 bases between. CDR3: CASSPRLAGRGYTF. In nucleotides, the CDR3 is TGCGCCAGCAGCCCTCGCCTGGCAGGGAGAGGCTACACCTTC.

The chain recombines TRBV6-5 with TRBJ2-5, with TRBD1 matching over 8 bases. Gene TRBJ2-7 matches the end of the DNA better, so the J call may be wrong. The CDR3 sequence is 13 residues long. Germline V gene sequence: CDR1 MNHEY, CDR2 SVGAGI. The CDR3 DNA reads as TGTGCCAGCAGTACTCACAGGGGGGACGAGCAGTACTTC. Residues: CASSTHRGDEQYF.

The chain has TRBV28 and TRBJ2-3; 7 bases map to TRBD2. Germline V CDR1 and CDR2: MDHEN, SYDVKM. V lost 7 bases to trimming and J lost 8 bases; unmatched junction nucleotides: 9. The CDR3 is 13 residues long. The CDR3 region has the DNA TGTGCCAGCACCCACGGGAGGCCGGGTACGCAGTATTTT. The encoded protein is CASTHGRPGTQYF.

The V gene is TRBV19, the J gene TRBJ1-1; no clear D gene. V dropped 5 bases and J dropped 1 base, with 8 bases sitting between them. CDR3 length: 13 amino acids. Germline V gene sequence: CDR1 LNHDA, CDR2 SQIVND (reference sequence). The CDR3 DNA reads as TGTGCCAGTAGTCTGTGGGAGAACACTGAAGCTTTCTTT. This translates into CASSLWENTEAFF.

The V call is TRBV5-1, the J call TRBJ1-2; TRBD1 aligns across 11 bases. Germline CDR1 SGHRS, CDR2 YFSETQ. The CDR3 has 15 residues. J gave up 7 bases and V 4 bases, and 9 bases lay outside the gene matches. In DNA, the CDR3 is TGCGCCAGCAGCGACCCGGGGACAGGGGGAGGTGGCTACACCTTC. Its translation: CASSDPGTGGGGYTF.

The CDR3 spells CASSSKRESLNWETQYF. CDR3 nucleotide sequence: TGTGCCAGCAGTTCCAAGCGGGAGAGCCTTAATTGGGAGACCCAGTACTTC. The rearrangement joins TRBV27 to TRBJ2-5, with 8 bases identical to TRBD2. The CDR3 has 17 residues. The J segment lost 5 bases and the V segment lost 4 bases, leaving 15 bases of the junction unmatched. The germline CDR1 and CDR2 sequences are MNHEY and SMNVEV (reference sequence).

This clone appeared a single time. The chain carries TRBV4-1 and TRBJ1-2; unclear D gene. This CDR3 comprises 14 residues. Between the trimmed V and J ends, which lost 0 bases and 3 bases, there was a span of 8 bases. The germline gives CDR1 MGHRA, CDR2 YSYEKL. Here the CDR3 DNA reads TGCGCCAGCAGCCAAGAAGGACTGCACTATGGCTACACCTTC. Translating it yields CASSQEGLHYGYTF.

The rearrangement links TRBV5-1 to TRBJ2-7, with D perhaps TRBD2 (7 bases). V dropped 3 bases and J dropped 2 bases, with 15 bases sitting between them. Germline CDR1 reads SGHRS; CDR2 reads YFSETQ. CDR3 length: 15 amino acids. CDR3 region: CASSSVKGGTYEQYF. The CDR3 DNA is TGCGCCAGCAGCTCCGTCAAGGGGGGGACCTACGAGCAGTACTTC.

V usage is TRBV28 and J usage is TRBJ2-1, with 10 bases identical to TRBD1. The CDR3 covers 13 residues. CDR1 MDHEN and CDR2 SYDVKM come from the germline V gene. Trimming cost V 4 bases and J 11 bases; bases outside gene matches: 5. In DNA form, the CDR3 reads TGTGCCAGCAGTTCCCGACAGGGGGCTAAGCAGTTCTTC. Translation: CASSSRQGAKQFF.

This clone was seen more than once but under ten times. The chain combines TRBV7-9 with TRBJ2-7; a possible D gene is TRBD2 (6 bases). Trimming removed 5 bases from V and 2 bases from J, with 19 bases in between. Germline assignment: CDR1 SEHNR and CDR2 FQNEAQ (reference sequence). The CDR3 totals 16 residues. The CDR3 protein is CASSLTRGAVTYEQYF. The CDR3 bases are TGTGCCAGCAGCCTAACGCGGGGCGCCGTAACCTACGAGCAGTACTTC.

The chain carries TRBV27 and TRBJ1-5, with a possible D match to TRBD1 (5 bases). Germline loops: CDR1 MNHEY, CDR2 SMNVEV (reference sequence). V lost 7 bases to trimming and J lost 5 bases, with 18 bases between them. CDR3 length: 15 amino acids. The CDR3 DNA reads as TGTGCCAGCATGGGCACAGGTGATCCCTATCAGCCCCAGCATTTT. Translation gives CASMGTGDPYQPQHF.

J is TRBJ2-4 and V is TRBV7-9; 7 bases match TRBD1. Unmatched junction bases numbered 3, after V lost 1 base and J lost 9 bases. The CDR3 has 13 residues. Germline V gene lookup returns CDR1 SEHNR and CDR2 FQNEAQ (reference sequence). CDR3 nucleotides: TGTGCCAGCAGCTTAGGGACAGGCGGCATTCAGTACTTC. Protein: CASSLGTGGIQYF.

This chain links TRBV28 with TRBJ2-5; unclear D gene. This CDR3 spans 11 amino acids. Germline lookup yields CDR1 MDHEN and CDR2 SYDVKM. V lost 6 bases to trimming and J lost 6 bases, with 8 bases between them. The CDR3 sequence is CASSRIQTQYF. CDR3 nucleotide sequence: TGTGCCAGCAGCCGCATTCAGACCCAGTACTTC. Variable domain in full (rest from reference TRBV28 and TRBJ2-5): DVKVTQSSRYLVKRTGEKVFLECVQDMDHENMFWYRQDPGLGLRLIYFSYDVKMKEKGDIPEGYSVSREKKERFSLILESASTNQTSMYLCASSRIQTQYFGPGTRLLVL.